This T cell receptor (beta chain) was identified in a study of beta chain features in type 1 diabetes (dated by TCRdb to 2016 to 2019). As for the study more broadly: Mean age, gender distribution, total cell number and subset yield were not different between patients and healthy donors. The study compared the TCRB repertoires of sorted circulating CD4+ T cell subsets in recently diagnosed type 1 diabetes patients with those in matched healthy donors. A total of around 110,000,000 sorted cells were examined across all samples, and RNA yield correlated strongly with the number of cells per subset. Naive and central memory subsets were obtained from all 30 or so donors, but regulatory and stem cell-like memory subsets were isolated from only 8 patients and roughly 8 healthy donors.

Each donor gave one peripheral blood draw, averaging approximately 110 mL, which was collected into heparinised tubes. A BD FACSAria II and a panel including CD45RO, CCR7, CD25, CD127, CD95 and CD27 were used to sort naive, central memory, regulatory and stem cell-like memory CD4+ T cells. All sorted populations exceeded 98% purity. Right away, PBMCs were isolated by Lymphoprep density gradient centrifugation and were stained directly, with no culture step. So that batch effects would be minimized, each experiment stained and sorted samples in pairs, pairing one healthy donor with one patient. Worth noting for this clone: What antigen it recognizes has not been identified. There are no base qualities to consult, and no much larger clone falls within one base.

The research as a whole found: Naive, central memory and regulatory TCRB repertoires appeared to be more similar among patients than among healthy donors. Because the HLA sub-analyses included only small numbers of individuals, any influence of HLA type on TCRB rearrangement was left unresolved. Shorter templates might have been favored by PCR, but patient and control samples were amplified and corrected together, so both groups would have been affected equally by any skew. Sequencing cDNA rather than genomic DNA could over-represent highly expressing activated cells, although activation and CD3 levels did not differ between groups. A moderate but significant shortening of TCRB CDR3 length was observed in type 1 diabetes patients in all four CD4+ subsets. Patients with type 1 diabetes made fewer insertions and deleted more nucleotides at VDJ recombination sites, implying thymic rearrangement abnormalities.

The High Capacity cDNA Reverse Transcription Kit was used to reverse transcribe all of the isolated RNA, meaning that expressed TCRB transcripts were what got sequenced. Survey-depth immunoSEQ sequencing was performed on stem cell-like memory T cell samples, with an average of around 970,000 total reads per sample. After sorted cells were lysed in RLT buffer, RNA was extracted with DNase-treated RNeasy Micro or Mini kits, with the choice depending on cell number. To prevent cross-contamination, each cell subset was processed individually, whereas patient and healthy donor samples were processed jointly. The immunoSEQ multiplex PCR was used to amplify TCRB sequences from cDNA, generating 87-bp fragments that spanned the CDR3 region. Sequencing of the amplicons was done on the Illumina HiSeq platform. The authors' pipeline ran thus. Synthetic template baselines were used to correct PCR bias computationally, reads within Hamming distance 2 were collapsed, and singletons that could not be merged were discarded. Reads were aligned against IMGT to assign V, D and J genes, CDR3 length and insertions or deletions at six rearrangement sites. Clonotype counts were normalized to sorted cell number within each subset before computing true diversity and Gini coefficients with the tcR R package. Repertoire sharing was quantified using the overlap coefficient calculated on TCRB nucleotide sequences. This is the immuneACCESS table as TCRdb keeps it, with only in-frame sequences that have V and J called. A part of the clones is gone; compared with another copy, unresolved V genes explain less than half, and the rest is unexplained. For V, J and clone size, that table is used; D and trimming come from the DNA. The table for this sample lists over 100,000 clones; 40% of them were counted only once. 0.06% to 0.075% of the sample belongs to the ten largest clones.

The clonotype originates from a young woman in good health. The sample taken for sequencing was stem cell memory CD4+ T cells from blood. Read against the paper, the sample's cell subset or site label means: stem cell-like memory CD4+ T cells.

The DNA is TGTGCCAGCAGCCTAACTAGTGGGGTCACAGATACGCAGTATTTT. Its translation is CASSLTSGVTDTQYF. The receptor chain draws on TRBV9 and TRBJ2-3; 5 matching bases give a weak D call of TRBD2. Measured from the cysteine to the phenylalanine, the CDR3 is 15 residues long. The entry retains the CDR3 DNA only, 45 bases that are in frame from base 1. V loses 4 bases, J loses 2 bases, and the germline ends lie 14 bases apart. The germline V gene yields SGDLS for CDR1 and YYNGEE for CDR2.